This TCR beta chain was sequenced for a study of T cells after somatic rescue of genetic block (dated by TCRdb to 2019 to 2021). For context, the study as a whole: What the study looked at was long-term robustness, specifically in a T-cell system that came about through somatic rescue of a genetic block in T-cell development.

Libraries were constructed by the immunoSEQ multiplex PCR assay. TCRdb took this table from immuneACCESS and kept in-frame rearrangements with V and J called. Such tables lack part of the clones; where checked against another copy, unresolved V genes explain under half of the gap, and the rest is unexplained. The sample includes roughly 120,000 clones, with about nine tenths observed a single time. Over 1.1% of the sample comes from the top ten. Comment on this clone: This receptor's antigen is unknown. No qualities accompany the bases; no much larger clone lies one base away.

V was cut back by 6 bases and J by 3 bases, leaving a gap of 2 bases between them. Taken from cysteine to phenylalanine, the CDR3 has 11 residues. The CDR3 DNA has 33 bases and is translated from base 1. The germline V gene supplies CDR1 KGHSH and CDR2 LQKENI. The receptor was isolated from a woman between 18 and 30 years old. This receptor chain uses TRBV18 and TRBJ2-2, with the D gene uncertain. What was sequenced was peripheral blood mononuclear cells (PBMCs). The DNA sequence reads TGTGCCAGCTCTGACACCGGGGAGCTGTTTTTT. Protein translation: CASSDTGELFF.